What follows is one T cell receptor (beta chain) and its context. The antigen is unknown. The CDR3 runs 15 residues. CDR1 and CDR2 (germline): SEHNR, FQNEAQ (reference sequence). V lost 1 base, J lost 2 bases, and 12 bases lay in between. This specimen belongs to a study of shared clonotypes between healthy human individuals. Whole-study findings and limits: Among donors, the sharing of clonotypes was expected to be influenced by sequencing depth.

Libraries were prepared by immunoSEQ multiplex PCR; TCRdb keeps only in-frame clonotypes and omits some of them. The data contain some 500,000 clones, less than 80% of them singletons. The sequencing sample was made of PBMCs. The sequence came from a woman aged 40 to 50 in good health. Some clones in this sample may be carry-over from other donors' samples. V is TRBV7-9 and J is TRBJ2-7; TRBD2 is a possible D gene (6 bases). Here the CDR3 reads CASSLDAGSPYEQYF. In nucleotides, the CDR3 is TGTGCCAGCAGCTTAGACGCGGGGTCACCCTACGAGCAGTACTTC.